This T cell receptor (beta chain) derives from a study of metastatic and nonmetastatic thyroid tumors. As for the study in general: It was across blood and tumor or nodule tissue from malignant and benign thyroid patients that repertoires were compared.

No treatment had been given to any patient before thyroid surgery. Source study methods: Between-group CDR3 differences, defined by clinicopathological status, yielded a distant-metastasis classifier for papillary thyroid cancer. TCRdb called clones again from the PCR reads with MiXCR. TCRdb's processing, not the study's, gives the V and J calls here. The sample shows about 35,000 clones, around 32% of them seen only once. V was cut by 5 bases and J by 0 bases, with 26 bases left in between. Germline CDR1 reads MNHNY; CDR2 reads SVGAGI (reference sequence). This CDR3 is 19 amino acids long. This clone was seen many times.

The chain recombines TRBV6-6 with TRBJ2-7, with a weak D call TRBD1 (6 bases). The sequenced sample was blood. The receptor was derived from a female donor with papillary thyroid cancer or a benign thyroid nodule (not recorded which). Some clones in this sample may be carry-over from other donors' samples. DNA for the CDR3: TGTGCCAGCAGTCCGATGCTCCGGCATGACAGGACAATCTCCTACGAGCAGTACTTC. As protein: CASSPMLRHDRTISYEQYF.